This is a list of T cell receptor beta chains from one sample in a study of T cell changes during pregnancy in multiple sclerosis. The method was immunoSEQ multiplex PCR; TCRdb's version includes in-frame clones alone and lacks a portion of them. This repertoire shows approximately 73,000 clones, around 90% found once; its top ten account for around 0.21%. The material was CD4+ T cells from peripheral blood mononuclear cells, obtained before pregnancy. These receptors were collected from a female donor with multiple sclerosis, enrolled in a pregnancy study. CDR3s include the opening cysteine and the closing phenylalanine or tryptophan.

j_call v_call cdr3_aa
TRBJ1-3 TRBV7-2 CASSFGDSRNTIYF
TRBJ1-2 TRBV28 CASSPPRENYGYTF
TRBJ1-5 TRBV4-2 CASSQAGGGWQPQHF
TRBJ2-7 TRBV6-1 CASREGTAYEQYF
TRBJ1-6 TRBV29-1 CSVKTATNSPLHF
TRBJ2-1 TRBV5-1 CASTRQGSAEQFF
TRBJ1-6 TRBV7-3 CASSSGGNSPLHF
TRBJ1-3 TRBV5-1 CASSLTGILSGNTIYF
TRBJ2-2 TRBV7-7 CASSLGARQGSTGELFF
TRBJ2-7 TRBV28 CASTLFAGNYEQYF